Detailed here is one T cell receptor beta chain. This clonotype was counted between two and nine times. No cognate antigen has been identified for it. Base-call qualities are not available, and no considerably larger clone is one nucleotide away. The library was built by means of 5' RACE. The sequencing machine was an Illumina HiSeq 2000. A universal primer binding site was introduced by template switching, and a unique molecular identifier was present in the final cDNA, enabling accurate counting of TCR cDNA molecules. Specific primers in the conserved constant-segment region were used to synthesize first-strand cDNA for TCR alpha and beta chains. To control for contamination, every cDNA library carried two barcodes: a SMART-Mk sample barcode plus Illumina barcodes. TruSeq adapter sequences and Illumina sample barcodes were added in two successive PCR steps. TCR alpha and beta cDNA libraries were sequenced on the Illumina HiSeq platform with custom primers. The paper's processing steps were these. MiGEC processed the raw reads to extract unique molecular identifiers, while MiXCR was used to determine the CDR3 positions. Recombination models were inferred per individual with the repgenHMM and IGoR tools using an EM algorithm. Shared clonotype analysis was performed with the tcR package in R, normalizing sharing by the product of cloneset sizes. Out-of-frame nonproductive sequences were analyzed to study raw recombination free of thymic and clonal selection effects. In-frame beta chains were kept once TCRdb had trimmed the public reads at Q25 with fastp and called clones with MiXCR. When rows share a CDR3 protein, they turn into one entry using the most common DNA and genes. In this record, the V and J calls reflect TCRdb's handling and not the investigators' own analysis. The table for this sample lists roughly 630,000 distinct CDR3 sequences; 7.1% of them were counted only once. Approximately 1.5% of the sample goes to the ten largest clones.

The record originates from a study of identical twins (dated by TCRdb to about 2016). General notes on the study: The study deep-sequenced TCR alpha and beta repertoires from monozygotic twins, unrelated adults of various ages and cord blood to test whether fetal clonotypes persist. To rule out contamination, the twin experiments were replicated at different times with different library preparation protocols.

V is clipped by 2 bases and J by 5 bases, and the sequence between their germline boundaries is 10 bases long. According to the germline V gene, CDR1 reads SGDLS and CDR2 reads YYNGEE. The CDR3 goes from the cysteine to the phenylalanine over 14 residues. Only the CDR3 part of the read is kept: 42 bases, read in frame from the first base. All donors were healthy Caucasians. Three pairs of female monozygotic twins, all aged roughly 18 to 29 years, were included in the twin cohort. The RNA used for TCR libraries was isolated from peripheral blood mononuclear cells. Paper-wide results and their limitations: Zero-insertion analyses could be partly confounded by invariant T cells such as MAIT and iNKT, although diverse VJ usage argued against such confounding for most clonotypes. In monozygotic twins, recombination models systematically underestimated out-of-frame TCR alpha sharing, but the models matched the sharing seen between unrelated individuals. The excess sharing between twins in beta out-of-frame sequences was weaker because fewer shared sequences reduced the signal-to-noise ratio. Because the same donors could not be followed over many years, conclusions were based on cross-sectional statistical analysis. Compared with coincidental sharing between unrelated individuals, out-of-frame TCR alpha sequences shared between twins had an excess of sequences with low generation probability. Fewer insertions were carried by abundant cord blood beta clonotypes; a weaker similar trend was observed in young adult naive repertoires, while no such trend was observed in memory repertoires.

This same sample was also part of a study on yellow fever vaccine responses in identical twins. From the second report: The T cell response to vaccination in identical twins was reported by the authors to appear partly convergent and partly personalized. Focusing on identical twins, the study followed the T cell clones that responded to the vaccine, and did so with precision.

The receptor was derived from a woman under 30 in good health. The sequenced sample was PBMCs. This receptor chain uses TRBV9 and TRBJ2-2, with the D segment possibly TRBD1 or TRBD2, each aligning over 6 bases. The nucleotide sequence reads TGTGCCAGCAGCGTCCAAGGGGGGACCGGGGAGCTGTTTTTT. Protein translation: CASSVQGGTGELFF. Reference TRBV9 and TRBJ2-2 proteins supply the regions before and after the CDR3; the full variable domain is: DSGVTQTPKHLITATGQRVTLRCSPRSGDLSVYWYQQSLDQGLQFLIQYYNGEERAKGNILERFSAQQFPDLHSELNLSSLELGDSALYFCASSVQGGTGELFFGEGSRLTVL.